The entry below describes one T cell receptor (beta chain). This specimen belongs to a study of blood T cell repertoires in COVID-19. Turning to the study itself: Specimens from acute and convalescent COVID-19 originated in the United States, Italy and Spain.

The ends were cut back, 8 bases at V and 1 base at J, with 11 bases in the middle. CDR3 length: 14 residues. CDR1 and CDR2 (germline): SEHNR, FQNEAQ (reference sequence). Original handling: For nucleated cells, counts were estimated from reference gene primer amplification. Profiling relied on immunoSEQ multiplex PCR, and the TCRdb table lists in-frame clones only, not all of them. Clone size and V and J calls were adopted from that table, with D and trimming inferred from the DNA. The sample holds 85,000 to 90,000 clones, 80% seen once. This chain links TRBV7-9 with TRBJ2-2; D is unclear. The sequence was obtained from a woman at least 80 years old with active or convalescent COVID-19. Sequenced input: peripheral blood. This CDR3 is CASRVAWNTGELFF. CDR3 bases: TGTGCCAGCCGGGTGGCGTGGAACACCGGGGAGCTGTTTTTT.